This passage covers 28 T cell receptor beta chains from one sample sequenced in a study of blood T cell repertoires in COVID-19. Method: immunoSEQ multiplex PCR; TCRdb's copy keeps in-frame clones and lacks some. Of around 60,000 clones listed, approximately 80% are singletons. Material for sequencing was peripheral blood. These receptors all stem from a man in his 60s with acute or convalescent COVID-19.

This chain uses TRBV14 with TRBJ1-1; D gene uncertain. Trimming left V 2 bases short and J 2 bases short, with 6 bases between. The CDR3 has 13 amino acids. Germline V gives CDR1 SGHDN, CDR2 FVKESK. The CDR3 nucleotides read TGTGCCAGCAGCCAAAAGCCAAACACTGAAGCTTTCTTT. Translating it yields CASSQKPNTEAFF.

V gene TRBV5-4 combines with J gene TRBJ1-1; no clear D. This CDR3 contains 15 residues. Germline CDR1 reads SGHNT; CDR2 reads YYREEE (reference sequence). Trimming left V 3 bases short and J 0 bases short, with 12 bases between. CDR3 coding DNA: TGTGCCAGCAGCTCTACCCCTACTTTGAACACTGAAGCTTTCTTT. Translation gives CASSSTPTLNTEAFF.

This rearrangement joins TRBV5-1 to TRBJ1-3; D is possibly TRBD1 (6 bases). V lost 4 bases and J lost 0, with 17 bases in between. CDR1 and CDR2 (germline): SGHRS, YFSETQ. The CDR3 extends over 17 amino acids. CDR3 coding DNA: TGCGCCAGCAGCCCCTTGCCAGGGGAAATCTCTGGAAACACCATATATTTT. It specifies CASSPLPGEISGNTIYF.

DNA of the CDR3: TGTGCCAGCAGCGCCCGTGGTAGCGGACAAAAGACCCAGTACTTC. This gives the protein CASSARGSGQKTQYF. J is TRBJ2-5 and V is TRBV7-2; D might be TRBD2 (6 bases). V lost 5 bases and J lost 6, with 19 bases in between. The CDR3 is 15 amino acids. In germline, CDR1 is SGHTA, CDR2 FQGNSA.

The chain has TRBV3-1 (or the pseudogene TRBV3-2) and TRBJ1-3, with TRBD1 matching over 7 bases. The CDR3 spans 15 residues. Trimming at V came to 3 bases and at J to 1 base, leaving 3 bases not matched to a gene. In germline, CDR1 is LGHDT, CDR2 YNNKEL (reference sequence). In nucleotides, the CDR3 is TGTGCCAGCAGCCACGGGACAGATTCTGGAAACACCATATATTTT. It is translated as CASSHGTDSGNTIYF.

The rearrangement uses TRBV5-1 and TRBJ1-3; D is ambiguous. Between the trimmed V and J ends, which lost 5 bases and 6 bases, there was a span of 9 bases. CDR3 length: 12 residues. CDR1 SGHRS and CDR2 YFSETQ come from the germline V gene. The CDR3 here is CASRGGSNTIYF. CDR3 bases: TGCGCCAGCAGAGGAGGGTCAAACACCATATATTTT. The entire variable domain, with the rest obtained from reference TRBV5-1 and TRBJ1-3, is as follows: KAGVTQTPRYLIKTRGQQVTLSCSPISGHRSVSWYQQTPGQGLQFLFEYFSETQRNKGNFPGRFSGRQFSNSRSEMNVSTLELGDSALYLCASRGGSNTIYFGEGSWLTVV.

V usage is TRBV3-1 (or the pseudogene TRBV3-2) and J usage is TRBJ2-2, with 8 bases fitting TRBD2. The V gene's germline CDR1 is LGHDT and CDR2 YNNKEL (reference sequence). CDR3 length: 17 residues. V lost 3 bases, J lost 0 bases, and 6 bases stayed unmatched. DNA for the CDR3: TGTGCCAGCAGCCAGGAGACTAGCGCTCCGAACACCGGGGAGCTGTTTTTT. Its protein is CASSQETSAPNTGELFF.

The rearrangement joins TRBV7-2 to TRBJ2-3; 7 bases agree with TRBD1. Trimming cost V 2 bases and J 4 bases; bases outside gene matches: 9. The CDR3 has 16 amino acids. Germline V gene sequence: CDR1 SGHTA, CDR2 FQGNSA. CDR3 loop: CASSLKASTGPDTQYF. The DNA for the CDR3 is TGTGCCAGCAGCTTAAAAGCCTCGACAGGGCCAGATACGCAGTATTTT.

This chain joins TRBV5-1 and TRBJ2-5; 7 bases match TRBD1. Per germline, CDR1 SGHRS and CDR2 YFSETQ. Trimming removed 4 bases from V and 3 bases from J; junction bases left unmatched: 6. CDR3 size: 14 residues. The CDR3 region is CASSRGTAKETQYF. CDR3 coding DNA: TGCGCCAGCAGCAGGGGGACAGCGAAAGAGACCCAGTACTTC.

This chain uses TRBV3-1 (or the pseudogene TRBV3-2) with TRBJ2-2; the match to TRBD2 covers 7 bases. V dropped 4 bases and J dropped 7; count of bases not matched to a gene: 3. Germline V gene lookup returns CDR1 LGHDT and CDR2 YNNKEL (reference sequence). CDR3 length equals 13 residues. The CDR3 DNA reads TGTGCCAGCAGCCGACGCGGGGGCGGGGAGCTGTTTTTT. It encodes CASSRRGGGELFF.

The chain links TRBV25-1 to TRBJ1-5; 7 bases agree with TRBD1. The CDR3 contains 18 residues. V trimming: 1 base; J trimming: 2 bases; junction bases outside the gene matches: 11. Germline assignment: CDR1 MGHDK and CDR2 SYGVNS. DNA of the CDR3: TGTGCCAGCAGTGAATTCCCCGAGGACAGGAGGGGCAATCAGCCCCAGCATTTT. Protein sequence: CASSEFPEDRRGNQPQHF.

The chain employs TRBV10-2 and TRBJ2-1, with 9 bases aligning to TRBD2. Germline V gene sequence: CDR1 WSHSY, CDR2 SAAADI. The CDR3 has 14 residues. Trimming took 4 bases from V and 6 from J; bases not matched to a gene: 4. Written as DNA, the CDR3 is TGCGCCAGCAGTGTTCTAGCGGGGACCAATGAGCAGTTCTTC. Its protein is CASSVLAGTNEQFF.

V gene TRBV2 combines with J gene TRBJ2-5; 7 nucleotides match TRBD1. Losses at the gene ends were 5 bases for V and 4 bases for J; bases not matched to a gene: 4. Germline CDR1 is SNHLY and CDR2 is FYNNEI. The CDR3 extends over 13 amino acids. The CDR3 loop is CASSLDRLETQYF. The CDR3 bases are TGTGCCAGCAGTTTGGACAGGTTAGAGACCCAGTACTTC.

The chain is built from TRBV5-4 and TRBJ1-6; D might be TRBD1 (6 bases). The germline V gene encodes CDR1 SGHNT and CDR2 YYREEE (reference sequence). Trimming left V 4 bases short and J 10 bases short, with 9 bases between. There are 12 residues in the CDR3. CDR3 DNA sequence: TGTGCCAGCAGCATTACAGGGTCACCCCTCCACTTT. Translated: CASSITGSPLHF.

This clone was seen only a few times. The V and J genes are TRBV19 and TRBJ2-2; TRBD1 might be the D (6 bases). V lost 5 bases to trimming and J lost 3 bases, with 10 bases between them. Germline V gene data show CDR1 as LNHDA and CDR2 as SQIVND (reference sequence). This CDR3 is 14 amino acids long. CDR3 bases: TGTGCCAGTAGTCCACAGGGATACACCGGGGAGCTGTTTTTT. Translation gives CASSPQGYTGELFF.

The table lists this clone with a few counts. The genes are TRBV19 and TRBJ2-5, with D perhaps TRBD2 (6 bases). Germline V gene data show CDR1 as LNHDA and CDR2 as SQIVND (reference sequence). This CDR3 has 14 amino acids. V gave up 11 bases and J gave up 2 bases, with 18 bases separating them. Written as DNA, the CDR3 is TGTGCCTCGTCCCAAGAACTAGCACAAGAGACCCAGTACTTC. Its translation is CASSQELAQETQYF. Filled out from reference TRBV19 and TRBJ2-5, the complete variable domain reads DGGITQSPKYLFRKEGQNVTLSCEQNLNHDAMYWYRQDPGQGLRLIYYSQIVNDFQKGDIAEGYSVSREKKESFPLTVTSAQKNPTAFYLCASSQELAQETQYFGPGTRLLVL.

V usage is TRBV5-1 and J usage is TRBJ2-5; 9 bases align to TRBD1. The germline CDR1 and CDR2 sequences are SGHRS and YFSETQ. Trimming removed 7 bases from V and 4 bases from J; junction bases left unmatched: 8. The CDR3 runs 14 residues. CDR3 DNA: TGCGCCAGCGGTGGGACAGGGTCGGGAGAGACCCAGTACTTC. Amino acid sequence: CASGGTGSGETQYF.

This chain links TRBV9 with TRBJ2-5; weak D call: TRBD2 (6 bases). Trimming removed 3 bases from V and 3 bases from J, with 18 bases in between. The CDR3 length is 16 residues. CDR1 is SGDLS and CDR2 is YYNGEE in the germline V gene. DNA for the CDR3: TGTGCCAGCAGCGCTAGGGAGGCGGGTGGTGAAGAGACCCAGTACTTC. Protein: CASSAREAGGEETQYF.

The rearrangement joins TRBV6-5 to TRBJ2-7, with TRBD1 identical over 11 bases. J was trimmed by 3 bases and V by 2 bases; bases with no gene match: 3. The CDR3 has 15 amino acids. CDR1 MNHEY and CDR2 SVGAGI come from the germline V gene. DNA for the CDR3: TGTGCCAGCAGTTACAGGGGACAGGGGGACTACGAGCAGTACTTC. It yields the protein CASSYRGQGDYEQYF.

The J gene is TRBJ2-1, the V gene TRBV9; a possible D gene is TRBD2 (6 bases). The CDR3 sequence is 18 residues long. Germline-derived CDR1 and CDR2 are SGDLS and YYNGEE. Deletions cut 0 bases from V and 2 bases from J, with 18 bases between. The CDR3: CASSVATPGLFTYNEQFF. The CDR3 coding sequence is TGTGCCAGCAGCGTAGCTACGCCGGGACTCTTTACCTACAATGAGCAGTTCTTC.

This clone has just one count. The chain joins TRBV5-4 to TRBJ1-4, with TRBD1 identical over 7 bases. Per the germline V gene, CDR1 is SGHNT and CDR2 is YYREEE (reference sequence). The ends lost 3 bases at V and 2 bases at J; junction bases unmatched: 1. CDR3 length equals 14 residues. CDR3 amino acids: CASSSQGTNEKLFF. For the CDR3, the DNA is TGTGCCAGCAGCTCACAGGGGACTAATGAAAAACTGTTTTTT.

The table lists this clone with a few counts. The rearrangement uses TRBV11-3 and TRBJ2-3; TRBD2 agrees at 8 bases. The CDR3 covers 13 residues. From germline, CDR1 is SGHNT and CDR2 YENEEA. CDR3 coding DNA: TGTGCTTCCCAGGGACTAGGGGCGGATACGCAGTATTTT. The encoded protein is CASQGLGADTQYF.

This clone is medium-sized within its sample. V usage is TRBV5-1 and J usage is TRBJ2-3; 10 positions agree with TRBD1. The CDR3 runs 15 residues. Germline CDR1 SGHRS, CDR2 YFSETQ. V shed 4 bases and J 0 bases; nucleotides not matched to a gene: 2. In DNA, the CDR3 is TGCGCCAGCAGCGCGGGACAGGGGAGCACAGATACGCAGTATTTT. The encoded protein is CASSAGQGSTDTQYF. Full variable domain (outside the CDR3, taken from reference TRBV5-1 and TRBJ2-3): KAGVTQTPRYLIKTRGQQVTLSCSPISGHRSVSWYQQTPGQGLQFLFEYFSETQRNKGNFPGRFSGRQFSNSRSEMNVSTLELGDSALYLCASSAGQGSTDTQYFGPGTRLTVL.

The chain carries TRBV9 and TRBJ2-7; 15 bases map to TRBD2. Germline V CDR1 and CDR2: SGDLS, YYNGEE. The length of the CDR3 is 17 residues. V shed 0 bases and J 4 bases; nucleotides not matched to a gene: 5. The DNA of the CDR3 is TGTGCCAGCAGCGTAGGCGGACTAGCGGGGGGGCCTTACGAGCAGTACTTC. Its translation: CASSVGGLAGGPYEQYF.

This clone was counted only a few times. The rearrangement joins TRBV5-1 to TRBJ2-5, with D possibly being TRBD2 (7 bases). The CDR3 is 15 amino acids. Germline loops: CDR1 SGHRS, CDR2 YFSETQ. Trimming removed 0 bases from V and 5 bases from J, with 14 bases in between. CDR3 in DNA: TGCGCCAGCAGCTTGGAGGGGGAGGGTCCGGAGACCCAGTACTTC. Residues: CASSLEGEGPETQYF.

V gene TRBV9 combines with J gene TRBJ1-4, with TRBD1 as a possible D gene (5 bases). Trimming cost V 0 bases and J 7 bases, with 13 bases left between them. CDR1 SGDLS and CDR2 YYNGEE come from the germline V gene. This CDR3 contains 15 residues. The DNA of the CDR3 is TGTGCCAGCAGCGTAGAGGCAGGGCACAGTGAAAAACTGTTTTTT. It is translated as CASSVEAGHSEKLFF.

The chain employs TRBV6-6 and TRBJ2-6; tentative D call: TRBD2 (5 bases). From germline, CDR1 is MNHNY and CDR2 SVGAGI (reference sequence). Deletions cut 7 bases from V and 5 bases from J, with 12 bases between. The CDR3 totals 14 residues. CDR3 in DNA: TGTGCCAGCATCGCCGGAGGAAGGGCCAACGTCCTGACTTTC. Its translation: CASIAGGRANVLTF.

The chain has TRBV14 and TRBJ2-1; 13 positions agree with TRBD2. CDR1 SGHDN and CDR2 FVKESK come from the germline V gene. This CDR3 is 16 amino acids long. With 5 bases clipped from V and 2 bases from J, the junction kept 3 bases outside the gene matches. The CDR3 protein is CASSRLAGGTYNEQFF. CDR3 in DNA: TGTGCCAGCAGCAGACTAGCGGGGGGCACCTACAATGAGCAGTTCTTC.